Listed here are 8 T cell receptor beta chains from one sample, sequenced in a study of identical twins' blood T cells. TCRdb re-called the 5' RACE reads with MiXCR, one entry per CDR3 protein. The sample shows hundreds of thousands of distinct CDR3 sequences, about 28% of them seen only once. Sequences were obtained from PBMCs. The receptors originated from a woman aged 18-55 years in good health.

J is TRBJ1-1 and V is TRBV3-1, with D unclear. The CDR3 extends over 13 amino acids. With 4 bases removed from V and 1 base from J, the gap between germline ends came to 7 bases. In germline, CDR1 is LGHDT, CDR2 YNNKEL (reference sequence). The CDR3 region is CASSPYRNTEAFF. In DNA form, the CDR3 reads TGTGCCAGCAGCCCTTACAGGAACACTGAAGCTTTCTTT.

This clonotype came up many times. This sequence joins TRBV2 and TRBJ2-2, with 7 bases aligning to TRBD1. Trimming removed 11 bases from V and 1 base from J; junction bases left unmatched: 16. The length of the CDR3 is 17 residues. CDR1 is SNHLY, CDR2 FYNNEI, per germline. CDR3 DNA sequence: TGTGCCGGTTCCGGTTCAGGGACAGACGAGAACACCGGGGAGCTGTTTTTT. It encodes CAGSGSGTDENTGELFF. Variable domain in full (rest from reference TRBV2 and TRBJ2-2): EPEVTQTPSHQVTQMGQEVILRCVPISNHLYFYWYRQILGQKVEFLVSFYNNEISEKSEIFDDQFSVERPDGSNFTLKIRSTKLEDSAMYFCAGSGSGTDENTGELFFGEGSRLTVL.

This clonotype has just a few counts. The chain carries TRBV6-5 and TRBJ2-3, with D maybe TRBD2 (6 bases). The CDR3 extends over 15 amino acids. From germline, CDR1 is MNHEY and CDR2 SVGAGI. With 0 bases removed from V and 5 bases from J, the gap between germline ends came to 12 bases. CDR3 nucleotides: TGTGCCAGCAGTTACTCGGGGCGGGGAAGAGATACGCAGTATTTT. Encoded protein: CASSYSGRGRDTQYF.

This clonotype was detected a few times. The CDR3 here is CASSPNNGYEQYF. As DNA, the CDR3 is TGTGCCAGCAGTCCGAATAATGGTTACGAGCAGTACTTC. The chain is built from TRBV27 and TRBJ2-7; D gene uncertain. Trimming shortened V by 5 bases and J by 4 bases, and 12 bases separated the two germline ends. This CDR3 is built from 13 residues. Germline V gives CDR1 MNHEY, CDR2 SMNVEV (reference sequence).

This clonotype was observed a few times. The chain recombines TRBV27 with TRBJ2-2, with D tentatively TRBD1 or TRBD2 (5 bases each). This CDR3 comprises 16 residues. The V gene lost 2 bases and the J gene lost 8 bases, with 18 bases spanning the gap. Germline V gene lookup returns CDR1 MNHEY and CDR2 SMNVEV (reference sequence). For the CDR3, the DNA is TGTGCCAGCAGTTTAATTAACGTTCAGGGACCAGGGGAGCTGTTTTTT. This encodes CASSLINVQGPGELFF.

In this sample, this clonotype turned up a few times. The chain uses TRBV27 and TRBJ1-1; no clear D. V lost 5 bases and J 4 bases, leaving 17 bases between the germline ends. The CDR3 contains 15 residues. CDR1 is MNHEY and CDR2 is SMNVEV in the germline V gene (reference sequence). The chain's CDR3 is CASSLPRQEGTEAFF. The CDR3 nucleotides read TGTGCCAGCAGTCTTCCGCGTCAAGAGGGCACTGAAGCTTTCTTT.

This clonotype showed up just a few times. The chain couples TRBV29-1 to TRBJ1-1, with unresolved D. CDR1 is SQVTM and CDR2 is ANQGSEA in the germline V gene. The CDR3 consists of 14 residues. Deletions cut 4 bases from V and 6 bases from J, with 18 bases between. DNA for the CDR3: TGCAGCGTTGTCACACTGGGTCGGAATCCTGAAGCTTTCTTT. Amino acids: CSVVTLGRNPEAFF.

In regard to this clonotype: Germline and junction disagree at one end, which may indicate a read error. V usage is TRBV29-1 and J usage is TRBJ1-1, with 7 bases aligning to TRBD1. This CDR3 contains 14 residues. Per the germline V gene, CDR1 is SQVTM and CDR2 is ANQGSEA. The CDR3 region has the DNA TGCAGCGTTGCATCGGGACAGTGGGGGTCTGAAGCTCTCTTT. Protein product: CSVASGQWGSEALF.